The subject of this entry is one T cell receptor (beta chain). This specimen comes from a study of blood T cell repertoires in COVID-19. Study-wide context: For recovered donors of Cohort 3, there were two negative PCRs, clearance, or symptom resolution. COVID-19 samples, acute and convalescent, were from the United States, Italy and Spain.

As originally analysed: Reference gene primer amplification gave nucleated cell count estimates. Measured with immunoSEQ multiplex PCR; TCRdb has only the in-frame clones, and not every one. V, J and clone size are those of that table, while D and trimming were read from the DNA. Among hundreds of thousands of clones, about nine tenths were seen once, and the ten largest hold 3.1%. Germline V gene data show CDR1 as MNHEY and CDR2 as SVGEGT. CDR3 length: 18 residues. V lost 0 bases and J lost 0, with 16 bases in between. Sequencing used PBMCs or T cells enriched from blood (not recorded which). The gene calls are TRBV6-2 or TRBV6-3 and TRBJ2-3, with D possibly matching TRBD2 (6 bases). The sequence came from a woman between 45 and 65 years old in a cohort exposed to, infected with or recovered from COVID-19 (not recorded which). This CDR3 is CASSYSSGGFSSTDTQYF. The CDR3 DNA follows: TGTGCCAGCAGTTACTCGTCCGGGGGATTCTCTAGCACAGATACGCAGTATTTT.